What follows is one T cell receptor (beta chain) and its context. Its antigen is currently unknown. V was pared by 6 bases and J by 4 bases, with 8 bases of the junction left unmatched. Germline lookup yields CDR1 SQVTM and CDR2 ANQGSEA. The CDR3 covers 13 residues. This specimen belongs to a study of beta chain features in type 1 diabetes. Study results and limitations: Reduced insertions and increased deletions marked VDJ junctions in type 1 diabetes patients. Using cDNA template may skew counts toward highly expressing activated cells. All four CD4+ subsets of Type 1 diabetes patients contained TCRB CDR3s that were moderately but significantly shorter.

Heparinised blood was drawn once per donor, averaging roughly 120 mL. Of the isolated RNA, all was reverse transcribed, and so the sequenced material was expressed TCRB transcripts. Only in-frame clones appear in the TCRdb table, and some are missing; sequencing was by immunoSEQ multiplex PCR. Here the sample spans about 700,000 clones, around an eighth being singletons. The TCR sequence derives from a man aged 18 to 29 with type 1 diabetes. The chain couples TRBV29-1 to TRBJ2-7; 8 positions match TRBD1. Sequenced material: naive CD4+ T cells from blood. The CDR3, as DNA: TGCAGCGTGGTCCAGGGGGCAGGATACGAGCAGTACTTC. Protein: CSVVQGAGYEQYF.